This T cell receptor (beta chain) derives from a study of blood T cell repertoires in COVID-19. The overall study: Nucleic acid was either cDNA or gDNA, and it came from T cells, B-cell-depleted T cells, or PBMCs.

Germline CDR1 MNHNS, CDR2 SASEGT. Trimming took 2 bases from V and 7 from J; bases not matched to a gene: 11. This CDR3 has 17 residues. Per the original methods: Estimation of nucleated cell counts was performed using reference gene primer amplification. Here immunoSEQ multiplex PCR was the method, and the copy in TCRdb shows in-frame clones only, minus some. Clone size and V and J calls were adopted from that table, with D and trimming inferred from the DNA. The table has roughly 190,000 clones, more than 80% seen once; the top ten hold roughly 8.2%. This sequence was found in a woman aged 55-70 years with acute or convalescent COVID-19. The source material was peripheral blood. The genes are TRBV6-1 and TRBJ1-6; TRBD1 aligns across 7 bases. This CDR3 is CASSEYSHVRGNSPLHF. CDR3 coding DNA: TGTGCCAGCAGTGAATATTCTCATGTCAGGGGGAATTCACCCCTCCACTTT.